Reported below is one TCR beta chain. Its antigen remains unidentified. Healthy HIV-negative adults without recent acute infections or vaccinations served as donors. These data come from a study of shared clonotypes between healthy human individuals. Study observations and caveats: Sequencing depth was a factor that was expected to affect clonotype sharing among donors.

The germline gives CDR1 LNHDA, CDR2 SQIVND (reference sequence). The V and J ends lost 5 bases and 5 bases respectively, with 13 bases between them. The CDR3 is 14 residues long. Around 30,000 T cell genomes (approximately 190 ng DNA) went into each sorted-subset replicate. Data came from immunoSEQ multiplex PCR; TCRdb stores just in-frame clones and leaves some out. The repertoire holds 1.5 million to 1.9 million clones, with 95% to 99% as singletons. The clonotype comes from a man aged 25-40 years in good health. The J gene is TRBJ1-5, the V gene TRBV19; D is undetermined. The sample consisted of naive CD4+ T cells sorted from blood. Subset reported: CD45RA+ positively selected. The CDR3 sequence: CASSQGPGDQPQHF. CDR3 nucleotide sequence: TGTGCCAGTAGTCAAGGGCCCGGGGATCAGCCCCAGCATTTT.